These 16 T cell receptor beta chains originate from one sample sequenced in a study of immune characterization of retroperitoneal liposarcoma. TCRdb processed the PCR reads anew with MiXCR; each CDR3 protein has one entry. Of 10,000 to 11,000 distinct CDR3 sequences detected, less than 40% appear once; the ten largest clones hold under 30%. Sequenced input: tumor tissue. These receptors were collected from a male donor with retroperitoneal liposarcoma.

At least ten counts were recorded for this clonotype. The rearrangement links TRBV4-2 to TRBJ2-1, with no clear D. This CDR3 contains 15 residues. V lost 2 bases and J 4 bases, leaving 12 bases between the germline ends. Germline CDR1 is LGHNA and CDR2 is YNFKEQ. The CDR3 nucleotides read TGTGCCAGCAGCCAACGGCTAGATGGTTACAATGAGCAGTTCTTC. This codes for CASSQRLDGYNEQFF.

The chain joins TRBV6-5 to TRBJ2-1; the match to TRBD2 covers 11 bases. Gene TRBJ2-7 matches the end of the DNA better, so the J call may be wrong. The germline V gene has CDR1 MNHEY and CDR2 SVGAGI. This CDR3 is built from 15 residues. For the CDR3, the DNA is TGTGCCAGCAGGGACCTAGCGGGAGGAAGAGGCGAGCAGTACTTC. Its protein is CASRDLAGGRGEQYF.

This clonotype showed up just a few times. V is TRBV6-1 and J is TRBJ1-3; 9 nucleotides line up with TRBD1. The CDR3 loop spans 17 amino acids. Germline V gene sequence: CDR1 MNHNS, CDR2 SASEGT. J gave up 4 bases and V 4 bases, and 11 bases lay outside the gene matches. CDR3 sequence reads: CASSGGLTGGTGNTIYF. In nucleotides, the CDR3 is TGTGCCAGCAGTGGGGGTTTGACAGGGGGAACGGGAAACACCATATATTTT.

The V gene is TRBV7-2, the J gene TRBJ2-3, with TRBD2 matching over 12 bases. The J call is doubtful: the DNA matches TRBJ2-7 better. Germline CDR1 is SGHTA and CDR2 is FQGNSA. This CDR3 spans 14 amino acids. As DNA, the CDR3 is TGTGCCAGCCGCCCGACTAGCGGGAGTGATGAGCAGTACTTC. It codes for CASRPTSGSDEQYF.

This clonotype has just one count. The chain joins TRBV6-8 to TRBJ2-7, with D perhaps matching TRBD2 (6 bases). Trimming removed 5 bases at V and 2 bases at J, with 13 bases between. CDR3 size: 14 residues. CDR1 is MNHGY and CDR2 is SAAAGT in the germline V gene. CDR3 DNA: TGTGCCAGCAGTGGGCCCGGGGGAACCTACGAGCAGTACTTC. Protein sequence: CASSGPGGTYEQYF.

The V gene is TRBV10-2, the J gene TRBJ2-1, with 8 bases matching TRBD2. V was pared by 0 bases and J by 9 bases, with 7 bases of the junction left unmatched. Germline assignment: CDR1 WSHSY and CDR2 SAAADI. There are 15 residues in the CDR3. The CDR3 here is CASSESGLAGLEQFF. The CDR3 nucleotides read TGCGCCAGCAGTGAGTCTGGATTAGCGGGACTTGAGCAGTTCTTC.

The V and J genes are TRBV6-2 or TRBV6-3 and TRBJ2-3; 10 nucleotides agree with TRBD2. The ends lost 8 bases at V and 0 bases at J; junction bases unmatched: 17. CDR1 MNHEY and CDR2 SVGEGT come from the germline V gene. The CDR3 has 19 amino acids. Here the CDR3 reads CASLPPLKLAGGSTDTQYF. CDR3 nucleotides: TGTGCCAGCCTCCCCCCCCTTAAATTAGCGGGGGGTAGCACAGATACGCAGTATTTT.

J is TRBJ2-3 and V is TRBV25-1; D is unclear. Trimming removed 5 bases from V and 1 base from J, with 7 bases in between. Looked up from germline, CDR1 is MGHDK and CDR2 is SYGVNS. The length of the CDR3 is 13 residues. CDR3 nucleotide sequence: TGTGCCAGCAGTAAAACAGGCACAGATACGCAGTATTTT. Translated, it gives CASSKTGTDTQYF.

This clonotype has only a few counts. J is TRBJ2-1 and V is TRBV6-5, with 10 bases fitting TRBD2. The CDR3 spans 18 residues. The V gene's germline CDR1 is MNHEY and CDR2 SVGAGI. V dropped 5 bases and J dropped 9; count of bases not matched to a gene: 19. The CDR3 reads CASSVSRGLPGLAFEQFF. The CDR3 DNA reads as TGTGCCAGCAGTGTTTCCAGGGGTCTCCCGGGACTAGCGTTTGAGCAGTTCTTC.

This clonotype was counted a few times. This chain joins TRBV25-1 and TRBJ2-1; 7 nucleotides line up with TRBD2. Germline lookup yields CDR1 MGHDK and CDR2 SYGVNS. The CDR3 has 18 amino acids. V was clipped by 4 bases and J by 2 bases; unmatched bases: 14. The CDR3 is CASSGGRSPGEPYNEQFF. In nucleotides, the CDR3 is TGTGCCAGCAGTGGCGGGAGATCCCCCGGGGAGCCCTACAATGAGCAGTTCTTC.

This chain links TRBV6-8 with TRBJ1-1; 9 positions match TRBD1. V lost 2 bases to trimming and J lost 5 bases; unmatched junction nucleotides: 6. The CDR3 has 15 residues. The germline CDR1 and CDR2 sequences are MNHGY and SAAAGT. The CDR3 sequence: CASSYGTGFLTEAFF. The CDR3 coding sequence is TGTGCCAGCAGTTACGGGACAGGGTTTCTTACTGAAGCTTTCTTT.

The gene calls are TRBV10-1 and TRBJ2-5, with 8 bases identical to TRBD1. Judging by the DNA end, TRBJ2-7 fits better; the J call may be wrong. Per germline, CDR1 WNHNN and CDR2 SYGVQD (reference sequence). This CDR3 has 12 amino acids. The CDR3 here is CAGQGWRYEQYF. The DNA for the CDR3 is TGCGCCGGACAGGGCTGGAGGTACGAGCAGTACTTC.

This clonotype was picked up a small number of times. This chain links TRBV27 with TRBJ2-3; possibly TRBD1 or TRBD2 for D (5 bases each). This CDR3 is built from 14 residues. Trimming shortened V by 5 bases and J by 3 bases, and 12 bases separated the two germline ends. CDR1 and CDR2 from the germline V gene are MNHEY and SMNVEV (reference sequence). DNA for the CDR3: TGTGCCAGCAGTAGGACCGGGACGACAGATACGCAGTATTTT. Amino acid sequence: CASSRTGTTDTQYF.

The CDR3 sequence is CASSSSGETQFF. In DNA form, the CDR3 reads TGTGCCAGCAGCAGTTCGGGAGAGACCCAGTTCTTC. The chain uses TRBV7-8 and TRBJ2-1, with D maybe TRBD2 (6 bases). V lost 5 bases and J 13 bases, leaving 15 bases between the germline ends. CDR1 is SGHVS and CDR2 is FQNEAQ in the germline V gene. The CDR3 totals 12 residues.

In this sample, this clonotype turned up once. Given a much more abundant clone one base away, this may be a read error. V gene TRBV7-2 combines with J gene TRBJ2-1, with 9 positions matching TRBD1. The CDR3 is 15 amino acids. V lost 3 bases, J lost 0 bases, and 0 bases stayed unmatched. The V gene's germline CDR1 is SGHTA and CDR2 FQGNSA. CDR3 in DNA: TGTGCCAGCAGCTTGACAGGGGGCTCCTACAATGAGCAGTTCTTC. Encoded protein: CASSLTGGSYNEQFF.

At least ten counts were recorded for this clonotype. The rearrangement links TRBV9 to TRBJ2-1; tentative D call: TRBD2 (6 bases). The last part of the DNA fits TRBJ2-7 better; the J call may be wrong. There are 13 residues in the CDR3. Germline values: CDR1 SGDLS, CDR2 YYNGEE. Here the CDR3 reads CASSGLVAAEQYF. The CDR3 DNA is TGTGCCAGCAGCGGACTGGTAGCGGCAGAGCAGTACTTC.